A selection of T cell receptor beta chains follows, all from one sample in a study of immunodeficiency. Profiling relied on immunoSEQ multiplex PCR, and the TCRdb table lists in-frame clones only, not all of them. The data contain around 3,300 clones, about 89% of them seen just once; the ten biggest clones take up about 11%. What was sequenced was CD8+ T cells from blood. These receptors all stem from a human donor in good health. The CDR3 runs from the conserved cysteine through the conserved F or W. D genes are given only for firm matches. Clone size is not always given. Where it is, it says once, few, many or a class for expanded clones.

j_gene: TRBJ1-5
v_gene: TRBV12-3/TRBV12-4
d_gene: .
abundance: .
CDR3aa: CASSLGPEQPQHF
CDR3nt: TGTGCCAGCAGTTTGGGGCCGGAGCAGCCCCAGCATTTT

j_gene: TRBJ2-7
v_gene: TRBV29-1
d_gene: .
abundance: .
CDR3aa: CSVEGDPAGSSYEQYF
CDR3nt: TGCAGCGTTGAGGGGGATCCAGCGGGTTCCTCCTACGAGCAGTACTTC

j_gene: TRBJ1-1
v_gene: TRBV19
d_gene: .
abundance: few
CDR3aa: CASSIGTEAFF
CDR3nt: TGTGCCAGTAGTATAGGCACTGAAGCTTTCTTT

j_gene: TRBJ2-3
v_gene: TRBV6-6
d_gene: .
abundance: .
CDR3aa: CASSRTDTDTQYF
CDR3nt: TGTGCCAGCAGCCGGACCGACACAGATACGCAGTATTTT

j_gene: TRBJ1-6
v_gene: TRBV20-1
d_gene: .
abundance: .
CDR3aa: CSASVWGPPYNSPLHF
CDR3nt: TGCAGTGCTAGTGTTTGGGGGCCCCCCTATAATTCACCCCTCCACTTT

j_gene: TRBJ1-2
v_gene: TRBV5-1
d_gene: .
abundance: .
CDR3aa: CASRLLWTGEGNYGYTF
CDR3nt: TGCGCCAGCAGGCTGTTGTGGACGGGGGAAGGGAACTATGGCTACACCTTC

j_gene: TRBJ2-5
v_gene: TRBV9
d_gene: TRBD2
abundance: .
CDR3aa: CASSAGGSRETQYF
CDR3nt: TGTGCCAGCAGCGCCGGGGGGTCCCGGGAGACCCAGTACTTC

j_gene: TRBJ1-6
v_gene: TRBV7-9
d_gene: .
abundance: .
CDR3aa: CASSLGWGPNSPLHF
CDR3nt: TGTGCCAGCAGCTTAGGTTGGGGACCAAATTCACCCCTCCACTTT

j_gene: TRBJ2-7
v_gene: TRBV7-9
d_gene: .
abundance: .
CDR3aa: CASSPLWSGVGEQYF
CDR3nt: TGTGCCAGCAGCCCTCTGTGGTCGGGGGTCGGGGAGCAGTACTTC

j_gene: TRBJ2-1
v_gene: TRBV25-1
d_gene: .
abundance: .
CDR3aa: CASSDSPGSSTYNEQFF
CDR3nt: TGTGCCAGCAGTGATTCCCCCGGGAGTAGTACCTACAATGAGCAGTTCTTC

j_gene: TRBJ1-2
v_gene: TRBV10-3
d_gene: TRBD1
abundance: .
CDR3aa: CAISETGQGNYGYTF
CDR3nt: TGTGCCATCAGTGAGACCGGACAGGGGAACTATGGCTACACCTTC

j_gene: TRBJ2-7
v_gene: TRBV13
d_gene: .
abundance: once
CDR3aa: CASSSTVSYEQYF
CDR3nt: TGTGCCAGCAGCTCTACCGTTTCCTACGAGCAGTACTTC

j_gene: TRBJ2-1
v_gene: TRBV5-1
d_gene: .
abundance: .
CDR3aa: CASNFDGDNEQFF
CDR3nt: TGCGCCAGCAACTTCGACGGGGATAATGAGCAGTTCTTC

j_gene: TRBJ1-2
v_gene: TRBV2
d_gene: .
abundance: .
CDR3aa: CASKDRNYGYTF
CDR3nt: TGTGCCAGCAAAGACAGGAACTATGGCTACACCTTC

j_gene: TRBJ2-2
v_gene: TRBV7-9
d_gene: TRBD1
abundance: .
CDR3aa: CAPSSGQGAKPNTGELFF
CDR3nt: TGTGCCCCAAGCTCGGGACAGGGGGCAAAGCCGAACACCGGGGAGCTGTTTTTT

j_gene: TRBJ1-5
v_gene: TRBV10-3
d_gene: .
abundance: .
CDR3aa: CAIGSSGSGSNQPQHF
CDR3nt: TGTGCCATCGGCTCGTCCGGGTCAGGTAGCAATCAGCCCCAGCATTTT

j_gene: TRBJ2-2
v_gene: TRBV29-1
d_gene: .
abundance: few
CDR3aa: CSAAGPDTGELFF
CDR3nt: TGCAGCGCCGCCGGCCCGGATACCGGGGAGCTGTTTTTT

j_gene: TRBJ1-1
v_gene: TRBV7-2
d_gene: TRBD1
abundance: .
CDR3aa: CASSYKQGMNTEAFF
CDR3nt: TGTGCCAGCAGCTACAAACAGGGGATGAACACTGAAGCTTTCTTT

j_gene: TRBJ2-7
v_gene: TRBV12-3/TRBV12-4
d_gene: .
abundance: once
CDR3aa: CASSFGVAEQYF
CDR3nt: TGTGCCAGCAGTTTCGGGGTTGCCGAGCAGTACTTC

j_gene: TRBJ1-1
v_gene: TRBV6-5
d_gene: TRBD1
abundance: few
CDR3aa: CASSYDRALGNTEAFF
CDR3nt: TGTGCCAGCAGCTACGACAGGGCCCTTGGGAACACTGAAGCTTTCTTT

j_gene: TRBJ1-2
v_gene: TRBV7-6
d_gene: TRBD1
abundance: .
CDR3aa: CASDQGVGYTF
CDR3nt: TGTGCCAGCGACCAGGGGGTGGGCTACACCTTC

j_gene: TRBJ2-5
v_gene: TRBV27
d_gene: .
abundance: .
CDR3aa: CASSLYPPTGLRQETQYF
CDR3nt: TGTGCCAGCAGTTTATACCCGCCCACAGGGCTGAGGCAAGAGACCCAGTACTTC

j_gene: TRBJ1-5
v_gene: TRBV6-5
d_gene: TRBD1
abundance: .
CDR3aa: CASSYYRGGQPQHF
CDR3nt: TGTGCCAGCAGTTACTACAGGGGAGGTCAGCCCCAGCATTTT

j_gene: TRBJ2-2
v_gene: TRBV9
d_gene: .
abundance: .
CDR3aa: CASSEPGQPTGELFF
CDR3nt: TGTGCCAGCAGCGAACCGGGACAACCAACCGGGGAGCTGTTTTTT

j_gene: TRBJ2-3
v_gene: TRBV2
d_gene: .
abundance: .
CDR3aa: CASKGLGTDTQYF
CDR3nt: TGTGCCAGCAAAGGCCTCGGCACAGATACGCAGTATTTT

j_gene: TRBJ2-3
v_gene: TRBV6-4
d_gene: .
abundance: .
CDR3aa: CASSESPGSTDTQYF
CDR3nt: TGTGCCAGCAGTGAATCCCCGGGTAGCACAGATACGCAGTATTTT

j_gene: TRBJ2-7
v_gene: TRBV29-1
d_gene: .
abundance: .
CDR3aa: CSVAETLSYEQYF
CDR3nt: TGCAGCGTAGCGGAGACCCTCTCCTACGAGCAGTACTTC

j_gene: TRBJ2-3
v_gene: TRBV28
d_gene: .
abundance: once
CDR3aa: CASSFPRTLADTQYF
CDR3nt: TGTGCCAGCAGTTTCCCCAGGACGCTTGCAGATACGCAGTATTTT

j_gene: TRBJ2-1
v_gene: TRBV5-1
d_gene: TRBD1
abundance: .
CDR3aa: CASSSRQGWNEQFF
CDR3nt: TGCGCCAGCAGCAGTCGACAGGGTTGGAATGAGCAGTTCTTC

j_gene: TRBJ1-1
v_gene: TRBV11-3
d_gene: .
abundance: .
CDR3aa: CASSQGRLNTEAFF
CDR3nt: TGTGCCAGCAGCCAAGGACGGCTGAACACTGAAGCTTTCTTT

j_gene: TRBJ2-7
v_gene: TRBV4-1
d_gene: .
abundance: .
CDR3aa: CASSLQGNYEQYF
CDR3nt: TGCGCCAGCAGCCTACAGGGAAACTACGAGCAGTACTTC

j_gene: TRBJ1-2
v_gene: TRBV27
d_gene: TRBD1
abundance: .
CDR3aa: CASRTGGDIYGYTF
CDR3nt: TGTGCCAGCAGGACAGGGGGAGACATATATGGCTACACCTTC

j_gene: TRBJ2-1
v_gene: TRBV13
d_gene: .
abundance: .
CDR3aa: CASSLGPPAGRNNEQFF
CDR3nt: TGTGCCAGCAGCTTAGGCCCACCGGCGGGGAGGAACAATGAGCAGTTCTTC

j_gene: TRBJ2-5
v_gene: TRBV7-7
d_gene: .
abundance: .
CDR3aa: CASSFTPIGAGETQYF
CDR3nt: TGTGCTAGCAGCTTCACCCCTATAGGGGCAGGAGAGACCCAGTACTTC

j_gene: TRBJ2-1
v_gene: TRBV28
d_gene: TRBD2
abundance: .
CDR3aa: CASSLLAGGWNEQFF
CDR3nt: TGTGCCAGCAGTTTATTGGCGGGAGGGTGGAATGAGCAGTTCTTC

j_gene: TRBJ2-5
v_gene: TRBV5-4
d_gene: .
abundance: .
CDR3aa: CASSHPGLQETQYF
CDR3nt: TGTGCCAGCAGCCACCCGGGACTCCAAGAGACCCAGTACTTC

j_gene: TRBJ2-7
v_gene: TRBV4-1
d_gene: .
abundance: few
CDR3aa: CASSPGTNLEQYF
CDR3nt: TGCGCCAGCAGCCCCGGGACAAATCTCGAGCAGTACTTC

j_gene: TRBJ2-3
v_gene: TRBV9
d_gene: TRBD2
abundance: .
CDR3aa: CASSHTGGAPDTQYF
CDR3nt: TGTGCCAGCAGCCACACCGGGGGGGCCCCAGATACGCAGTATTTT

j_gene: TRBJ2-7
v_gene: TRBV4-1
d_gene: TRBD2
abundance: .
CDR3aa: CASSQLAGFYEQYF
CDR3nt: TGCGCCAGCAGCCAACTAGCGGGGTTCTACGAGCAGTACTTC

j_gene: TRBJ1-5
v_gene: TRBV27
d_gene: .
abundance: .
CDR3aa: CASSMGQYNQPQHF
CDR3nt: TGTGCCAGCAGTATGGGGCAGTACAATCAGCCCCAGCATTTT

j_gene: TRBJ2-3
v_gene: TRBV4-2
d_gene: .
abundance: .
CDR3aa: CASSQDWSEGTDTQYF
CDR3nt: TGTGCCAGCAGCCAAGATTGGTCGGAAGGCACAGATACGCAGTATTTT

j_gene: TRBJ1-4
v_gene: TRBV9
d_gene: TRBD1
abundance: .
CDR3aa: CASSATGGWGEKLFF
CDR3nt: TGTGCCAGCAGCGCGACAGGGGGATGGGGAGAAAAACTGTTTTTT

j_gene: TRBJ2-1
v_gene: TRBV19
d_gene: TRBD1
abundance: .
CDR3aa: CASRGFDRVYNEQFF
CDR3nt: TGTGCCAGTAGGGGTTTCGACAGGGTTTACAATGAGCAGTTCTTC

j_gene: TRBJ2-7
v_gene: TRBV5-4
d_gene: .
abundance: .
CDR3aa: CASSFEGRGAYEQYF
CDR3nt: TGTGCCAGCAGCTTCGAAGGGAGGGGGGCCTACGAGCAGTACTTC

j_gene: TRBJ2-7
v_gene: TRBV28
d_gene: TRBD1
abundance: .
CDR3aa: CASGQGVYEQYF
CDR3nt: TGTGCCAGCGGACAGGGGGTTTACGAGCAGTACTTC

j_gene: TRBJ2-3
v_gene: TRBV3-1/TRBV3-2
d_gene: .
abundance: .
CDR3aa: CASSHQSLTDTQYF
CDR3nt: TGTGCCAGCAGCCACCAGTCCCTCACAGATACGCAGTATTTT

j_gene: TRBJ1-2
v_gene: TRBV29-1
d_gene: .
abundance: .
CDR3aa: CSVTPGPPAPYGYTF
CDR3nt: TGCAGCGTGACCCCAGGACCACCAGCTCCCTATGGCTACACCTTC

j_gene: TRBJ1-1
v_gene: TRBV28
d_gene: .
abundance: .
CDR3aa: CASSPRGVKNTEAFF
CDR3nt: TGTGCCAGCAGTCCCCGCGGGGTTAAGAACACTGAAGCTTTCTTT

j_gene: TRBJ1-5
v_gene: TRBV24-1
d_gene: .
abundance: .
CDR3aa: CATSAGRATNQPQHF
CDR3nt: TGTGCCACCTCAGCGGGCAGGGCAACCAATCAGCCCCAGCATTTT